The present TCR beta chain was sequenced within a study of blood T cell repertoires in COVID-19. Original analysis: Cell counts per sample came from amplifying reference gene primers. The table came from immunoSEQ multiplex PCR; TCRdb's copy has only in-frame clones and leaves some out. The V and J calls and clone size come from that table; D and trimming were worked out from the DNA. The sample has 170,000 or so clones; roughly 87% are singletons. Trimming pared 2 bases from V and 9 bases from J, leaving 23 bases between. Germline V gene lookup returns CDR1 MNHEY and CDR2 SMNVEV (reference sequence). CDR3 size: 17 residues. In Cohort 3, a recovered donor had either two negative PCRs, clearance, or symptom resolution.

Source material: PBMCs or T cells enriched from blood (not recorded which). The TCR was taken from a woman in her forties or fifties who had recovered from COVID-19. V is TRBV27 and J is TRBJ2-1, with D possibly matching TRBD2 (5 bases). CDR3 residues: CASSLRIVLGSGIEQFF. CDR3 coding DNA: TGTGCCAGCAGTTTAAGAATTGTCCTCGGTTCCGGGATTGAGCAGTTCTTC.